A selection of T cell receptor beta chains follows, all from one sample in a study of blood T cells in healthy people across ages. Using its own MiXCR run on the 5' RACE reads, TCRdb lists one record per CDR3 protein. The sample comprises about 640,000 distinct CDR3 sequences, roughly 30% of which are singletons, and approximately 14% rests with the top ten. The sample taken for sequencing was blood. These receptors were taken from an elderly woman in good health. The CDR3 runs from the conserved cysteine through the conserved F or W. A D gene is named only where the DNA matches it firmly. Some rows mark clone size as missing; the rest say once, few, many or name a class of expanded clone.

V	size	J	D	DNA	CDR3
TRBV3-1	many	TRBJ2-7	TRBD1	TGTGCCAGCAGCTTCGACAGGGTTACCTACGAGCAGTACTTC	CASSFDRVTYEQYF
TRBV24-1	NA	TRBJ2-1	NA	TGTGCCACCAAGTCCGCAGGGTCCTACAATGAGCAGTTCTTC	CATKSAGSYNEQFF
TRBV7-8	many	TRBJ2-3	NA	TGTGCCAGCAGCCTTGAGAGACCCTTGGCAGATACGCAGTATTTT	CASSLERPLADTQYF
TRBV28	NA	TRBJ1-4	TRBD1	TGTGCCACCACTAGGACAGGAAATGAAAAACTGTTTTTT	CATTRTGNEKLFF
TRBV27	few	TRBJ1-5	NA	TGTGCCAGCAGTTGGGCGAGCAATCAGCCCCAGCATTTT	CASSWASNQPQHF
TRBV9	many	TRBJ2-7	TRBD2	TGTGCCAGCAGCCCAAGGAGTAGCGGGGGCCTAGGGGAGCAGTACTTC	CASSPRSSGGLGEQYF
TRBV7-9	many	TRBJ2-5	NA	TGTGCCAGCAGCCCGGGTCTCCGGGGAGAAGAGACCCAGTACTTC	CASSPGLRGEETQYF
TRBV5-1	many	TRBJ1-6	NA	TGCGCCAGCAGCCTGGACAGCCAGAATTCACCCCTCCACTTT	CASSLDSQNSPLHF
TRBV2	NA	TRBJ1-5	NA	TGTGCCAGCAGTGAAGGGATTACGGCGAGCAATCAGCCCCAGCATTTT	CASSEGITASNQPQHF
TRBV7-9	NA	TRBJ2-5	NA	TGTGCCAGCCGGCGGGACCGGGGGCAAGAGACCCAGTACTTC	CASRRDRGQETQYF
TRBV15	few	TRBJ1-1	NA	TGTGCCACCAGCAGAGATCCTCGGGGGGCGTCTGAAGCTTTCTTT	CATSRDPRGASEAFF
TRBV7-2	NA	TRBJ1-1	NA	TGTGCCAGCAGCTTAGATAAGAGCATGAACACTGAAGCTTTCTTT	CASSLDKSMNTEAFF
TRBV29-1	many	TRBJ2-5	TRBD1	TGCAGCGTCGACAGGGTTAAGGGAGAGACCCAGTACTTC	CSVDRVKGETQYF
TRBV10-3	NA	TRBJ2-2	NA	TGTGCCACCAGGGATTTGAACTCCGGGGAGCTGTTTTTT	CATRDLNSGELFF
TRBV6-1	NA	TRBJ2-2	NA	TGTGCCAGCACCTTAGGACAGCGCACCGGGGAGCTGTTTTTT	CASTLGQRTGELFF
TRBV7-9	NA	TRBJ1-5	NA	TGTGCCAGCAGCGTTAGCGGTCAGGACAATCAGCCCCAGCATTTT	CASSVSGQDNQPQHF
TRBV20-1	NA	TRBJ2-5	TRBD2	TGCAGTGCGCCGATGACTAGCGGGGGGCTGGGGGAGCAGTACTTC	CSAPMTSGGLGEQYF
TRBV30	few	TRBJ2-3	TRBD1	TGTGCCTGGAGAACGGACAGGGGTACAGATACGCAGTATTTT	CAWRTDRGTDTQYF
TRBV7-9	NA	TRBJ2-7	TRBD1	TGTGCCAGCAGCTCGGACAGGACCGAGCAGTACTTC	CASSSDRTEQYF
TRBV7-9	NA	TRBJ1-4	NA	TGTGCCAGCAGCGGAGGGGCTGCGACTAATGAAAAACTGTTTTTT	CASSGGAATNEKLFF
TRBV5-1	many	TRBJ1-1	TRBD1	TGCGCCAGCAGCTGGGCGGGAGGGGGCGACACTGAAGCTTTCTTT	CASSWAGGGDTEAFF
TRBV29-1	NA	TRBJ2-2	NA	TGCAGCGTAATGGACGTGAGATTCGGGACCGGGGAGCTGTTTTTT	CSVMDVRFGTGELFF
TRBV18	few	TRBJ2-2	TRBD1	TGTGCCAGCTCGGCCAGGGGGCGCGAAACCGGGGAGCTGTTTTTT	CASSARGRETGELFF
TRBV5-1	many	TRBJ1-1	NA	TGCGCCAGCAGCTTACAGGGAAGTGCGAACACTGAAGCTTTCTTT	CASSLQGSANTEAFF
TRBV30	many	TRBJ2-5	TRBD1	TGTGCCTGGAGTTCCCGGGACAGGGCTACTTTGGGGCAAGAGACCCAGTACTTC	CAWSSRDRATLGQETQYF
TRBV7-8	many	TRBJ1-5	NA	TGTGCCAGCCGCGACAGCCCCAATCAGCCCCAGCATTTT	CASRDSPNQPQHF
TRBV20-1	many	TRBJ2-7	NA	TGCAGTGCTAGTTCCGTGACCTCCTACGAGCAGTACTTC	CSASSVTSYEQYF
TRBV11-2	many	TRBJ1-1	NA	TGTGCCAGCAGCTTACCGGGACGTCCGAACACTGAAGCTTTCTTT	CASSLPGRPNTEAFF
TRBV30	few	TRBJ2-7	NA	TGTGCCTGGGGGGGCCTAGCGGAAGACGAGCAGTACTTC	CAWGGLAEDEQYF
TRBV2	NA	TRBJ1-1	TRBD1	TGTGCCAGCAGGGATGACAGGGCGACTGAAGCTTTCTTT	CASRDDRATEAFF
TRBV12-3/TRBV12-4	once	TRBJ1-4	TRBD1	TGCGCCAGCAGAACCTACAGGGGGCAAGGGGAAAAACGGTTTTTT	CASRTYRGQGEKRFF
TRBV7-2	NA	TRBJ2-7	NA	TGTGCCAGCAGCTTACGCCGGGGGATGTACGAGCAGTACTTC	CASSLRRGMYEQYF
TRBV20-1	many	TRBJ2-1	NA	TGCAGTGCTAGAGACCCGGTTGAGCAGTTCTTC	CSARDPVEQFF
TRBV7-2	many	TRBJ1-2	TRBD1	TGTGCCAGCAGCTTACAGGGGGGGAGCTATGGCTACACCTTC	CASSLQGGSYGYTF
TRBV7-8	many	TRBJ2-5	NA	TGTGCCAGCAGCCCAGCCGGCGGAAAAGAGACCCAGTACTTC	CASSPAGGKETQYF
TRBV20-1	NA	TRBJ2-1	TRBD2	TGCAGTGCTAGTCGGGCGGGGGGCCATATCTATGAGCAGTTCTTC	CSASRAGGHIYEQFF
TRBV7-9	many	TRBJ1-2	NA	TGTGCCAGCAGCCCGGGAGTTTACTATGGCTACACCTTC	CASSPGVYYGYTF
TRBV7-2	many	TRBJ2-3	TRBD1	TGTGCCAGCAGCGAAACTTTAAACGTTCAGGGGGCAGATACGCAGTATTTT	CASSETLNVQGADTQYF
TRBV6-6	NA	TRBJ1-2	NA	TGTGCCAGCAGTTACTCGAGACAGCCCGGAGGCTACACCTTC	CASSYSRQPGGYTF
TRBV7-9	NA	TRBJ1-4	TRBD1	TGTGCCTGCAGCCCCGGACAGGGCGGGGTGAATGAAAAACTGTTTTTT	CACSPGQGGVNEKLFF
TRBV4-3	many	TRBJ2-7	TRBD1	TGCGCCAGCAGCCAAGGCCGGACAGGGGGTGAGCAGTACTTC	CASSQGRTGGEQYF
TRBV7-9	NA	TRBJ2-7	NA	TGTGCCAGCAGCTTAACGGGCCTCTACGAGCAGTACTTC	CASSLTGLYEQYF
TRBV6-8	many	TRBJ1-2	NA	TGTGCCAGCAGGGAAAGGTGGGCTGAGGACAACTATGGCTACACCTTC	CASRERWAEDNYGYTF
TRBV4-3	NA	TRBJ2-7	TRBD1	TGCGCCAGCAGCCAACGGACAGGAACTAACTACGAGCAGTACTTC	CASSQRTGTNYEQYF
TRBV11-1	few	TRBJ2-6	NA	TGTGCCAGCAGTCGAGAGGGGGGGCTCGGGGCCAACGTCCTGACTTTC	CASSREGGLGANVLTF
TRBV3-1	many	TRBJ2-3	NA	TGTGCCAGCAGCTGGGGTGGCCCGCAGTATTTT	CASSWGGPQYF
TRBV27	few	TRBJ1-2	NA	TGTGCCAGCAGGGTGACAGAGGGCGCTTTTTACACCTTC	CASRVTEGAFYTF
TRBV5-6	many	TRBJ2-1	TRBD2	TGTGCCAGCAGCTACCGACTAGCGGGGTTAAGGAATGAGCAGTTCTTC	CASSYRLAGLRNEQFF
TRBV25-1	many	TRBJ1-6	NA	TGTGCCAGCAGTGCTGGGGGAAATTCACCCCTCCACTTT	CASSAGGNSPLHF